This T cell receptor beta chain came from a study of T cell responses to AZD1222 COVID-19 vaccine. General observations from the study: Of the AZD1222 recipients, only 5 to 7 were seropositive at baseline.

This clone has more than one count but fewer than ten. Antigen: not known. Trimming took off 2 bases at V and 0 bases at J, with 10 bases between the two ends. This CDR3 comprises 15 residues. Germline CDR1 and CDR2: SNHLY and FYNNEI. Produced via immunoSEQ multiplex PCR; TCRdb's table is partial and in-frame only. Among approximately 210,000 clones listed, 80% to 95% were seen once. The sample consisted of peripheral blood, taken 28 days after the second AZD1222 dose. The source of this sequence is an adult who received the AZD1222 COVID-19 vaccine. The rearrangement uses TRBV2 and TRBJ1-1; D is undetermined. In DNA form, the CDR3 reads TGTGCCAGCAGTGAAAGGGCGTCAGTGAACACTGAAGCTTTCTTT. Its translation is CASSERASVNTEAFF.